The T cell receptor (delta chain) under discussion was sequenced for a study of gamma-delta chains in newborns, infants, children. This clone was counted ten times or more. There are 19 residues in the CDR3. V dropped 0 bases and J dropped 4; count of bases not matched to a gene: 18. Germline V CDR1 and CDR2: GEAIGNYY, EKD. TCRdb reapplied CATT to the reads. This table has about 8,500 delta-chain clones, about 3.3% appearing once. What was sequenced was blood. The sequence was collected from a child who was a newborn, infant or young child, either healthy, febrile or measles-vaccinated (not recorded which). This chain joins TRDV2 and TRDJ1; 8 bases fit TRDD3. In DNA form, the CDR3 reads TGTGCCTGTGACACCCTCCTACTGGGGGCATCCCGGTCAGGCGATAAACTCATCTTT. This sequence encodes CACDTLLLGASRSGDKLIF.